One sample yielded the 5 T cell receptor beta chains listed below, sequenced in a study of cytomegalovirus exposure and HLA in healthy donors. PCR used 60 Vbeta primers and 13 Jbeta primers. Here immunoSEQ multiplex PCR was the method, and the copy in TCRdb shows in-frame clones only, minus some. There are under 200,000 clones in the sample; 55% to 80% occur only once, and 4.5% lies in the top ten. The sample was PBMCs. Receptors were obtained from a woman in her late teens or twenties in good health and CMV-seropositive.

This clone was detected a few times. The rearrangement joins TRBV7-2 to TRBJ2-5; 8 nucleotides match TRBD2. V dropped 5 bases and J dropped 0; count of bases not matched to a gene: 14. Germline loops: CDR1 SGHTA, CDR2 FQGNSA. The CDR3 contains 18 residues. The DNA for the CDR3 is TGTGCCAGCAGCCCTTGGGGGCCGGGGGGGACATACCAAGAGACCCAGTACTTC. This gives the protein CASSPWGPGGTYQETQYF. Together with reference TRBV7-2 and TRBJ2-5, the CDR3 gives the full variable domain: GAGVSQSPSNKVTEKGKDVELRCDPISGHTALYWYRQSLGQGLEFLIYFQGNSAPDKSGLPSDRFSAERTGGSVSTLTIQRTQQEDSAVYLCASSPWGPGGTYQETQYFGPGTRLLVL.

Comment on this clone: At one end, the junction sequence differs from germline, possibly due to a read error. Additional DNA sequences in this sample encode the identical CDR3. The J gene is TRBJ2-3, the V gene TRBV6-4, with D maybe TRBD2 (5 bases). Germline V gene sequence: CDR1 MRHNA, CDR2 SNTAGT. This CDR3 has 13 amino acids. The CDR3 protein is CASSDQRSDTQYF. CDR3 nucleotide sequence: TGCGCCAGCAGTGACCAGCGGTCCGATACGCAGTATTTT.

This rearrangement joins TRBV7-9 to TRBJ2-7; D remains ambiguous. From germline, CDR1 is SEHNR and CDR2 FQNEAQ (reference sequence). With 5 bases removed from V and 3 bases from J, the gap between germline ends came to 5 bases. CDR3 length: 11 residues. The CDR3 loop is CASSVNYEQYF. Here the CDR3 DNA reads TGTGCCAGCAGCGTCAACTACGAGCAGTACTTC.

This clone was counted between two and nine times. The chain combines TRBV6-5 with TRBJ1-5, with D maybe TRBD1 (5 bases). The CDR3 runs 14 residues. Trimming took 6 bases from V and 6 from J, leaving 15 bases between them. Germline lookup yields CDR1 MNHEY and CDR2 SVGAGI. DNA of the CDR3: TGTGCCAGCAGCAGGGTGGACCCCACTCAGCCCCAGCATTTT. Translation: CASSRVDPTQPQHF.

The V and J genes are TRBV19 and TRBJ1-6; D is ambiguous. The ends were cut back, 5 bases at V and 10 bases at J, with 12 bases in the middle. This CDR3 is 13 amino acids long. In germline, CDR1 is LNHDA, CDR2 SQIVND (reference sequence). CDR3 protein: CASSSALESPLHF. The CDR3, as DNA: TGTGCCAGTAGTTCCGCTCTAGAGTCACCCCTCCACTTT.